The 6 T cell receptor beta chains below all came from one sample that was sequenced in a study of CD8 T cells in Susac syndrome. Random hexamers were used to reverse transcribe an amount of about 0.45 to 1 ug RNA. TCRdb fed the immunoSEQ multiplex PCR reads into MiXCR, producing one record per CDR3 protein. The sample lists 100,000 to 150,000 distinct CDR3 sequences; approximately 79% were seen once. What was sequenced was CD8+ T cells from PBMCs. The receptors come from a human donor with multiple sclerosis.

J is TRBJ2-1 and V is TRBV11-3; TRBD1 is a possible D gene (5 bases). Germline V gives CDR1 SGHNT, CDR2 YENEEA. The germline V and J ends were trimmed by 5 bases and 7 bases, with 15 bases remaining between them. CDR3 length equals 14 residues. As DNA, the CDR3 is TGTGCCAGCAGCCCAATAAAAGGGGCGAATGAGCAGTTCTTC. Its protein product is CASSPIKGANEQFF.

The V gene is TRBV20-1, the J gene TRBJ1-1; 8 nucleotides match TRBD1. This CDR3 region has 16 residues. Looked up from germline, CDR1 is DFQATT and CDR2 is SNEGSKA (reference sequence). Trimming cost V 1 base and J 5 bases; bases outside gene matches: 12. CDR3 coding DNA: TGCAGTGCTAGAGGTGACAGGGGCCAAACGGGGACTGAAGCTTTCTTT. Its protein product is CSARGDRGQTGTEAFF.

This chain connects TRBV9 to TRBJ1-2, with TRBD1 identical over 12 bases. Germline CDR1 and CDR2: SGDLS and YYNGEE. This CDR3 has 16 amino acids. Trimming took 3 bases from V and 7 from J; bases not matched to a gene: 10. This chain's CDR3 is CASSAGDRGLLRGYTF. CDR3 nucleotides: TGTGCCAGCAGCGCCGGGGACAGGGGGCTTCTACGTGGCTACACCTTC.

The chain combines TRBV28 with TRBJ1-4; possibly TRBD1 for D (5 bases). V dropped 3 bases and J dropped 7 bases, with 15 bases sitting between them. Germline V gene lookup returns CDR1 MDHEN and CDR2 SYDVKM. The CDR3 has 15 amino acids. CDR3 region: CASSFQGAKGEKLFF. CDR3 sequence (DNA): TGTGCCAGCAGTTTCCAGGGAGCTAAGGGTGAAAAACTGTTTTTT.

This sequence joins TRBV6-2 or TRBV6-3 and TRBJ2-1, with D unresolved. Germline-derived CDR1 and CDR2 are MNHEY and SVGEGT. This CDR3 comprises 13 residues. Trimming removed 5 bases at V and 5 bases at J, with 10 bases between. CDR3 amino acids: CASSPQPNNEQFF. The CDR3 DNA reads as TGTGCCAGCAGTCCGCAACCAAACAATGAGCAGTTCTTC.

The gene calls are TRBV19 and TRBJ1-1; D gene uncertain. V gave up 3 bases and J gave up 7 bases, with 6 bases separating them. The V gene's germline CDR1 is LNHDA and CDR2 SQIVND (reference sequence). The CDR3 has 11 amino acids. CDR3 DNA: TGTGCCAGTAGTATTAGTCTTGAAGCTTTCTTT. Translating it yields CASSISLEAFF.